This T cell receptor (beta chain) was captured in a study of blood T cell repertoires in COVID-19. Trimming left V 5 bases short and J 0 bases short, with 11 bases between. The germline V gene has CDR1 SGHTA and CDR2 FQGNSA. The CDR3 spans 15 residues. Sequencing used immunoSEQ multiplex PCR; TCRdb keeps in-frame clones, though not all of them. The sample holds around 150,000 clones, approximately 80% seen once. J is TRBJ2-1 and V is TRBV7-2; a possible D gene is TRBD1 (6 bases). The TCR sequence derives from an elderly woman with acute or convalescent COVID-19. Sequencing used peripheral blood. The CDR3 loop reads CASSLQGASYNEQFF. CDR3 DNA sequence: TGTGCCAGCAGCCTACAGGGAGCCTCCTACAATGAGCAGTTCTTC.